This passage covers 10 T cell receptor beta chains from one sample sequenced in a study of control samples from healthy donors and cancer patients. The table came from immunoSEQ multiplex PCR; TCRdb's copy has only in-frame clones and leaves some out. This table has 65,000 to 100,000 clones, around 92% appearing once. Material for sequencing was blood. The receptors shown here come from a man aged 50 to 60 in good health.

This chain links TRBV12-3 or TRBV12-4 with TRBJ1-5; a weak D match, TRBD1 (5 bases). The CDR3 sequence is 13 residues long. V was clipped by 3 bases and J by 7 bases, with 10 bases between them. CDR3 protein: CASSLSTDQPQHF. In DNA, the CDR3 is TGTGCCAGCAGTTTGTCGACAGACCAGCCCCAGCATTTT.

The rearrangement links TRBV30 to TRBJ1-2; no clear D. From germline, CDR1 is GTSNPN and CDR2 SVGIG (reference sequence). The CDR3 runs 15 residues. Between the trimmed V and J ends, which lost 2 bases and 1 base, there was a span of 14 bases. The CDR3 sequence: CAWSPLDGINYGYTF. The CDR3, as DNA: TGTGCCTGGAGTCCCCTGGACGGAATTAACTATGGCTACACCTTC. The entire variable domain, with the rest obtained from reference TRBV30 and TRBJ1-2, is as follows: SQTIHQWPATLVQPVGSPLSLECTVEGTSNPNLYWYRQAAGRGLQLLFYSVGIGQISSEVPQNLSASRPQDRQFILSSKKLLLSDSGFYLCAWSPLDGINYGYTFGSGTRLTVV.

As to this clone: This CDR3 is also generated by other DNA sequences in the sample. The chain joins TRBV11-2 to TRBJ2-2, with D perhaps matching TRBD1 or TRBD2 (5 bases each). This CDR3 spans 14 amino acids. The germline gives CDR1 SGHAT, CDR2 FQNNGV. With 2 bases removed from V and 5 bases from J, the gap between germline ends came to 9 bases. CDR3 in amino acids: CASSLWGWTGELFF. In DNA, the CDR3 is TGTGCCAGCAGCTTATGGGGGTGGACCGGGGAGCTGTTTTTT.

V usage is TRBV19 and J usage is TRBJ2-3; 9 bases align to TRBD2. The ends lost 6 bases at V and 5 bases at J; junction bases unmatched: 6. The CDR3 is 14 amino acids. Germline loops: CDR1 LNHDA, CDR2 SQIVND (reference sequence). CDR3 coding DNA: TGTGCCAGTAGCTCCGGACTAGCGTTAGATACGCAGTATTTT. Translated, it gives CASSSGLALDTQYF.

This chain links TRBV5-1 with TRBJ1-1; weak D call: TRBD1 (5 bases). V shed 4 bases and J shed 0 bases, with 19 bases lying between them. The CDR3 totals 17 residues. The germline V gene encodes CDR1 SGHRS and CDR2 YFSETQ. Written as DNA, the CDR3 is TGCGCCAGCAGCATAATGGGAGGGACTCGCCTGAACACTGAAGCTTTCTTT. Translated, it gives CASSIMGGTRLNTEAFF.

The DNA for the CDR3 is TGTGCCAGTAGACCGGCAAGGGCTAATGAAAAACTGTTTTTT. It specifies CASRPARANEKLFF. The chain is built from TRBV19 and TRBJ1-4; D is undetermined. Germline values: CDR1 LNHDA, CDR2 SQIVND (reference sequence). V lost 6 bases to trimming and J lost 3 bases, with 11 bases between them. This CDR3 region has 14 residues.

The rearrangement links TRBV6-5 to TRBJ2-7; weak D call: TRBD1 (6 bases). CDR3 length equals 13 residues. Trimming cost V 10 bases and J 1 base, with 14 bases left between them. Germline CDR1 reads MNHEY; CDR2 reads SVGAGI. For the CDR3, the DNA is TGTGCCACTTCAAGGACAGTTTCCTACGAGCAGTACTTC. Residues: CATSRTVSYEQYF.

The chain joins TRBV29-1 to TRBJ2-1, with D perhaps given as TRBD1 or TRBD2 (5 bases each). The CDR3 spans 13 residues. CDR1 and CDR2 (germline): SQVTM, ANQGSEA. V gave up 5 bases and J gave up 1 base, with 9 bases separating them. The CDR3 spells CSVRDRSYNEQFF. Here the CDR3 DNA reads TGCAGCGTTAGGGACCGTTCCTACAATGAGCAGTTCTTC.

This clone was recorded once. The chain couples TRBV18 to TRBJ1-5; 9 bases align to TRBD1. This CDR3 spans 18 amino acids. V dropped 1 base and J dropped 3; count of bases not matched to a gene: 10. In germline, CDR1 is KGHSH, CDR2 LQKENI. CDR3 in amino acids: CASSPRSSGTGFNQPQHF. CDR3 bases: TGTGCCAGCTCACCACGATCATCCGGGACAGGGTTCAATCAGCCCCAGCATTTT.

The chain is built from TRBV7-2 and TRBJ2-1, with 8 bases identical to TRBD2. V shed 5 bases, J shed 0 bases, and the junction held 3 bases outside the gene matches. Germline lookup yields CDR1 SGHTA and CDR2 FQGNSA. CDR3 length equals 15 residues. CDR3 nucleotides: TGTGCCAGCAGCCCCACTAGCGGCTCCTACAATGAGCAGTTCTTC. This translates into CASSPTSGSYNEQFF. The whole variable domain, filled in from reference TRBV7-2 and TRBJ2-1, reads GAGVSQSPSNKVTEKGKDVELRCDPISGHTALYWYRQSLGQGLEFLIYFQGNSAPDKSGLPSDRFSAERTGGSVSTLTIQRTQQEDSAVYLCASSPTSGSYNEQFFGPGTRLTVL.